These 25 T cell receptor beta chains share one sample of origin, sequenced in a study of blood T cell repertoires in COVID-19. Method: immunoSEQ multiplex PCR; TCRdb's copy keeps in-frame clones and lacks some. The sample holds more than 55,000 clones, around 77% seen once. Sequenced material: peripheral blood. The receptors originated from a man older than 75 with active or convalescent COVID-19.

V usage is TRBV6-5 and J usage is TRBJ2-2; D gene uncertain. Germline V gene data show CDR1 as MNHEY and CDR2 as SVGAGI. There are 13 residues in the CDR3. V was pared by 5 bases and J by 1 base, with 5 bases between. CDR3 in amino acids: CASSPLNTGELFF. CDR3 sequence (DNA): TGTGCCAGCAGTCCACTGAACACCGGGGAGCTGTTTTTT.

A few counts support this clone. The chain recombines TRBV5-4 with TRBJ2-5; a possible D gene is TRBD2 (5 bases). The CDR3 is made up of 11 amino acids. Deletions cut 4 bases from V and 7 bases from J, with 8 bases between. Germline CDR1 and CDR2: SGHNT and YYREEE (reference sequence). CDR3 nucleotide sequence: TGTGCCAGCAGCGAGGGATGGACCCAGTACTTC. Residues: CASSEGWTQYF.

The rearrangement links TRBV7-9 to TRBJ1-2; D call uncertain. Germline lookup yields CDR1 SEHNR and CDR2 FQNEAQ (reference sequence). The ends were cut back, 3 bases at V and 6 bases at J, with 11 bases in the middle. CDR3 size: 13 residues. For the CDR3, the DNA is TGTGCCAGCAGCTTTTCAGGATTTAATGGCTACACCTTC. The encoded protein is CASSFSGFNGYTF.

This chain links TRBV7-8 with TRBJ1-2; TRBD1 aligns across 8 bases. CDR1 SGHVS and CDR2 FQNEAQ come from the germline V gene. This CDR3 has 16 residues. Trimming at V came to 2 bases and at J to 9 bases, leaving 14 bases not matched to a gene. DNA of the CDR3: TGTGCCAGCAGCTTACAGGGGGCGCGTCTTAATGATCGCTACACCTTC. Residues: CASSLQGARLNDRYTF.

This chain links TRBV7-2 with TRBJ1-5; 8 positions match TRBD1. With V trimmed by 5 bases and J by 6 bases, 9 bases remained unmatched. This CDR3 is 15 amino acids long. CDR1 and CDR2 from the germline V gene are SGHTA and FQGNSA. CDR3 loop: CASSLWTGFGQPQHF. For the CDR3, the DNA is TGTGCCAGCAGCCTATGGACAGGGTTCGGTCAGCCCCAGCATTTT.

The chain employs TRBV6-1 and TRBJ1-1, with D tentatively TRBD1 (6 bases). Trimming took 0 bases from V and 4 from J, leaving 12 bases between them. The germline V gene has CDR1 MNHNS and CDR2 SASEGT. The CDR3 has 15 amino acids. The CDR3 loop is CASSEALRGATEAFF. The CDR3 nucleotides are TGTGCCAGCAGTGAAGCGCTTCGGGGGGCCACTGAAGCTTTCTTT.

By proportion, this clone is medium-sized. The rearrangement links TRBV19 to TRBJ1-5; D is possibly TRBD1 (5 bases). Germline CDR1 reads LNHDA; CDR2 reads SQIVND (reference sequence). The V end lost 10 bases, the J end lost 5 bases, and 21 bases lay between the germline ends. The CDR3 covers 15 residues. CDR3 nucleotides: TGTGCCACCCAGGGTGGCCAGGTGCCCCATCAGCCCCAGCATTTT. Translation: CATQGGQVPHQPQHF.

V usage is TRBV19 and J usage is TRBJ1-4; D perhaps matches TRBD1 (6 bases). The germline gives CDR1 LNHDA, CDR2 SQIVND (reference sequence). V dropped 7 bases and J dropped 8 bases, with 23 bases sitting between them. The CDR3 consists of 16 residues. CDR3 amino acids: CASTPRRTVRGEKLFF. In DNA form, the CDR3 reads TGTGCCAGTACCCCCCGGCGGACAGTCCGGGGAGAAAAACTGTTTTTT.

The chain has TRBV19 and TRBJ2-2; 10 bases agree with TRBD1. The CDR3 covers 15 residues. Germline trimming cut 10 bases from V and 7 bases from J; bases unmatched to any gene: 12. Germline CDR1 and CDR2: LNHDA and SQIVND (reference sequence). The CDR3 DNA sequence: TGTGCCATCAAGACAGGGGGCCCGGGGAGCGGGGAGCTGTTTTTT. This codes for CAIKTGGPGSGELFF.

This clone was recorded once. The rearrangement joins TRBV9 to TRBJ2-1; 12 nucleotides match TRBD2. This CDR3 has 15 residues. CDR1 and CDR2 (germline): SGDLS, YYNGEE. V shed 3 bases, J shed 10 bases, and the junction held 8 bases outside the gene matches. This CDR3 reads CASSGGLAGSREQFF. Written as DNA, the CDR3 is TGTGCCAGCAGCGGTGGACTAGCGGGATCGAGGGAGCAGTTCTTC. The full variable domain, rest sourced from reference TRBV9 and TRBJ2-1, is DSGVTQTPKHLITATGQRVTLRCSPRSGDLSVYWYQQSLDQGLQFLIQYYNGEERAKGNILERFSAQQFPDLHSELNLSSLELGDSALYFCASSGGLAGSREQFFGPGTRLTVL.

J is TRBJ2-7 and V is TRBV30; 10 bases match TRBD1. CDR1 GTSNPN and CDR2 SVGIG come from the germline V gene (reference sequence). Losses at the gene ends were 7 bases for V and 4 bases for J; bases not matched to a gene: 7. The CDR3 is 13 residues long. This chain's CDR3 is CASSPGQGYEQYF. In DNA, the CDR3 is TGTGCCTCAAGTCCGGGACAGGGGTACGAGCAGTACTTC.

V and J are TRBV28 and TRBJ1-5; D gene unclear. CDR1 is MDHEN, CDR2 SYDVKM, per germline. The CDR3 has 12 amino acids. V was trimmed by 3 bases and J by 5 bases, leaving 5 bases between them. The CDR3: CASSFPDQPQHF. CDR3 bases: TGTGCCAGCAGTTTTCCCGATCAGCCCCAGCATTTT.

For the CDR3, the DNA is TGCGCCAGCAGCTTTACAGGGGTTTCGAACACTGAAGCTTTCTTT. Amino acid sequence: CASSFTGVSNTEAFF. This sequence joins TRBV5-1 and TRBJ1-1, with 7 positions matching TRBD1. The V gene's germline CDR1 is SGHRS and CDR2 YFSETQ. The CDR3 has 15 residues. V lost 2 bases, J lost 1 base, and 5 bases stayed unmatched.

J is TRBJ1-2 and V is TRBV10-3, with no clear D. Germline values: CDR1 ENHRY, CDR2 SYGVKD. Trimming removed 5 bases from V and 6 bases from J, with 7 bases in between. This CDR3 comprises 11 residues. In nucleotides, the CDR3 is TGTGCCATCAGTCCGGGAAATGGCTACACCTTC. This encodes CAISPGNGYTF.

The chain carries TRBV5-6 and TRBJ1-2; TRBD1 matches at 7 bases. The CDR3 is 13 residues long. V was clipped by 0 bases and J by 8 bases; unmatched bases: 4. CDR1 and CDR2 (germline): SGHDT, YYEEEE. The DNA for the CDR3 is TGTGCCAGCAGCTTGGCGACAGGGAGGGGCTACACCTTC. Its protein is CASSLATGRGYTF.

This clone was recorded at least ten times. V gene TRBV7-8 combines with J gene TRBJ1-2; D unresolved. Trimming left V 2 bases short and J 4 bases short, with 5 bases between. This CDR3 region has 12 residues. Germline CDR1 and CDR2: SGHVS and FQNEAQ. The CDR3 region has the DNA TGTGCCAGCAGCTTAACAACCTATGGCTACACCTTC. Amino acid sequence: CASSLTTYGYTF.

The genes are TRBV7-6 and TRBJ1-4, with 12 bases fitting TRBD1. Trimming at V came to 2 bases and at J to 8 bases, leaving 6 bases not matched to a gene. The CDR3 sequence is 16 residues long. From germline, CDR1 is SGHVS and CDR2 FNYEAQ. The DNA of the CDR3 is TGTGCCAGCAGCTTAATAGGGGACAGGGGGCGAGAAAAACTGTTTTTT. Translated: CASSLIGDRGREKLFF. The whole variable domain, filled in from reference TRBV7-6 and TRBJ1-4, reads GAGVSQSPRYKVTKRGQDVALRCDPISGHVSLYWYRQALGQGPEFLTYFNYEAQQDKSGLPNDRFSAERPEGSISTLTIQRTEQRDSAMYRCASSLIGDRGREKLFFGSGTQLSVL.

The chain recombines TRBV28 with TRBJ1-1; no reliable D call. The CDR3 has 12 residues. CDR1 MDHEN and CDR2 SYDVKM come from the germline V gene. The V and J ends lost 6 bases and 10 bases respectively, with 15 bases between them. The CDR3 nucleotides are TGTGCCAGCAGATCCTTACAGCTTGGAGCTTTCTTT. It translates to CASRSLQLGAFF.

The rearrangement links TRBV19 to TRBJ1-2, with 9 positions matching TRBD1. Per the germline V gene, CDR1 is LNHDA and CDR2 is SQIVND (reference sequence). Trimming removed 6 bases from V and 1 base from J; junction bases left unmatched: 21. The CDR3 runs 20 residues. The CDR3 DNA is TGTGCCAGTAGCCCGTTCGGGCCCCAGCCGGGACAGGGATATAACTATGGCTACACCTTC. This sequence encodes CASSPFGPQPGQGYNYGYTF. Full variable domain (outside the CDR3, taken from reference TRBV19 and TRBJ1-2): DGGITQSPKYLFRKEGQNVTLSCEQNLNHDAMYWYRQDPGQGLRLIYYSQIVNDFQKGDIAEGYSVSREKKESFPLTVTSAQKNPTAFYLCASSPFGPQPGQGYNYGYTFGSGTRLTVV.

The V gene is TRBV7-3, the J gene TRBJ2-1; D not resolved. This CDR3 spans 14 amino acids. V lost 5 bases to trimming and J lost 1 base, with 9 bases between them. Germline V CDR1 and CDR2: SGHTA, FQGTGA. CDR3 nucleotides: TGTGCCAGCAGCCCCCCCGGGTCCTACAATGAGCAGTTCTTC. Residues: CASSPPGSYNEQFF.

CDR3 coding DNA: TGTGCCACCAGCAGAGATCGTCCTTTAGATACGCAGTATTTT. This translates into CATSRDRPLDTQYF. The rearrangement links TRBV15 to TRBJ2-3, with D unresolved. V shed 0 bases and J shed 5 bases, with 9 bases lying between them. CDR1 is LNHNV and CDR2 is YYDKDF in the germline V gene (reference sequence). This CDR3 spans 14 amino acids.

The chain carries TRBV4-2 and TRBJ1-2; tentative D call: TRBD1 (5 bases). V gave up 5 bases and J gave up 0 bases, with 7 bases separating them. CDR3 size: 13 residues. The germline V gene has CDR1 LGHNA and CDR2 YNFKEQ. CDR3 sequence (DNA): TGTGCCAGCAGCACGACAGCTAACTATGGCTACACCTTC. This codes for CASSTTANYGYTF.

J is TRBJ2-1 and V is TRBV5-1; a weak D match, TRBD2 (5 bases). From germline, CDR1 is SGHRS and CDR2 YFSETQ. Trimming removed 4 bases from V and 7 bases from J, with 24 bases in between. The CDR3 spans 17 residues. The CDR3 region has the DNA TGCGCCAGCAGCCCCACCTTTTGGCTAGCCTCCGTTAATGAGCAGTTCTTC. Encoded protein: CASSPTFWLASVNEQFF.

To note about this clone: The conserved phenylalanine or tryptophan is not found at the CDR3 terminus, so this likely reflects a read error. Because the CDR3's place on the DNA is in doubt, the DNA is left out and the CDR3 is given as listed by TCRdb. The chain employs TRBV6-1 and TRBJ2-7; the tabulated D call, TRBD1, remains unverified against the DNA. Both ends counted, the CDR3 spans 12 residues. Germline CDR1 reads MNHNS; CDR2 reads SASEGT. The CDR3 sequence: CASSETQGMSTT.

J is TRBJ2-3 and V is TRBV10-3; TRBD1 matches 7 bases. Germline assignment: CDR1 ENHRY and CDR2 SYGVKD. The trim removed 7 bases at V and 6 bases at J, leaving 7 bases unmatched. The CDR3 has 13 residues. The CDR3 loop is CAITDTGVDTQYF. CDR3 bases: TGTGCCATCACCGACACAGGGGTGGATACGCAGTATTTT.